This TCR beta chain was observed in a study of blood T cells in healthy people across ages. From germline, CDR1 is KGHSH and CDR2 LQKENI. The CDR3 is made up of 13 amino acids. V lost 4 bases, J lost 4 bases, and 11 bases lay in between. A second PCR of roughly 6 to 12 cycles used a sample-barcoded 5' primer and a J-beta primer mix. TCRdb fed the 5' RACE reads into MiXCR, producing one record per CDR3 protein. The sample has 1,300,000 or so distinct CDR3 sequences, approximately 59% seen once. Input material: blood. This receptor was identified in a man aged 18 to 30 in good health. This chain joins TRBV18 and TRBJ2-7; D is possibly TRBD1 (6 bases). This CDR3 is CASSQRQVYEQYF. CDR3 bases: TGTGCCAGCTCACAACGACAGGTTTACGAGCAGTACTTC.